This record covers a single T cell receptor (beta chain). This sample is part of a study of blood T cells in healthy people across ages. Germline values: CDR1 SQVTM, CDR2 ANQGSEA. CDR3 length: 11 amino acids. V shed 7 bases and J shed 7 bases, with 14 bases lying between them. Next came a second PCR, run for about 7 to 12 cycles, which used a sample-barcoded 5' primer along with a J-beta primer mix. TCRdb called the 5' RACE reads again in MiXCR, with one record for every CDR3 protein. The sample has 800,000 or so distinct CDR3 sequences, approximately 65% seen once; the top ten hold around a quarter. The chain employs TRBV29-1 and TRBJ2-7; D possibly uses TRBD1 or TRBD2 (5 bases each). Sequencing was done on a sample of blood. The clonotype comes from a man aged 30 to 39 in good health. The CDR3 sequence is CSGDWGMEQYF. The CDR3 nucleotides read TGCAGCGGTGATTGGGGGATGGAGCAGTACTTC.